This T cell receptor beta chain was obtained from a study of beta chain features in type 1 diabetes. General study findings and limits: Possible PCR preference for shorter templates applied equally to patients and controls. Moderately but significantly shorter TCRB CDR3s were found in Type 1 diabetes patients in all four CD4+ subsets. Naive, central memory and Treg TCRB repertoires seemed to resemble each other more closely in patients than they did in healthy donors.

Concerning this clone: What it binds is unknown.

The authors reverse transcribed all of the isolated RNA, so sequencing captured expressed TCRB transcripts. The assay was immunoSEQ multiplex PCR, and TCRdb's table has in-frame clones only and misses some. The repertoire has 250,000 to 300,000 clones, approximately 24% of them found once; the top ten carry around 0.013%. The purity of all sorted populations exceeded 98%. Unmatched junction bases numbered 6, after V lost 1 base and J lost 4 bases. CDR1 and CDR2 from the germline V gene are MDHEN and SYDVKM. The CDR3 sequence is 15 residues long. The TCR originated in a woman aged 25-40 years with type 1 diabetes. Sequences were obtained from naive CD4+ T cells from blood. The chain combines TRBV28 with TRBJ2-5; TRBD2 aligns across 7 bases. CDR3 coding DNA: TGTGCCAGCAGTTTATTTGCGGGAGTACTAGAGACCCAGTACTTC. It translates to CASSLFAGVLETQYF. The full variable domain, completed using reference TRBV28 and TRBJ2-5, is DVKVTQSSRYLVKRTGEKVFLECVQDMDHENMFWYRQDPGLGLRLIYFSYDVKMKEKGDIPEGYSVSREKKERFSLILESASTNQTSMYLCASSLFAGVLETQYFGPGTRLLVL.